This T cell receptor (beta chain) originates from a study of T cells in localized non-small cell lung cancer. Overall study results and limits: Uninvolved adjacent lung had higher T cell clonality than tumor and all other tissues. As only one tumor region underwent sequencing, heterogeneity remains possible. There were a median 57 of the top 100 tumor clones appearing in adjacent lung. Longer overall survival associated with higher blood T cell density; shorter survival with higher adjacent-lung clonality.

A remark on this clone: The antigen is unknown.

Trimming cost V 1 base and J 5 bases, with 5 bases left between them. Germline-derived CDR1 and CDR2 are LGHNA and YNFKEQ. The CDR3 runs to 13 residues. This table comes from immunoSEQ multiplex PCR, and its TCRdb copy is limited to in-frame clones, with some not included. The sample yields about 59,000 clones, roughly nine tenths seen once. The origin of this receptor is a woman between 35 and 70 years old with stage I lung adenocarcinoma. The sample in question was peripheral blood, obtained before any cancer treatment. This chain joins TRBV4-2 and TRBJ1-4, with D uncertain. CDR3 DNA sequence: TGTGCCAGCAGCCAAGGTGGGAATGAAAAACTGTTTTTT. Translated, it gives CASSQGGNEKLFF.